The rows below give T cell receptor beta chains drawn from one sample of a study of cytomegalovirus exposure and HLA in healthy donors. The data were produced by immunoSEQ multiplex PCR, yet TCRdb's version contains in-frame clones alone and is incomplete. Of about 62,000 clones in the sample, about 81% are singletons; the top ten hold 5% to 7%. Sequencing input: PBMCs. All receptors come from a woman in her twenties or thirties in good health and CMV-seronegative. The CDR3 runs from the conserved cysteine through the conserved F or W. A D gene is named only where the DNA matches it firmly. Where a row states a size, it is once, few, many or the class of an expanded clone; other rows omit it.

v_call: TRBV2
clone_size: once
d_call: TRBD2
j_call: TRBJ2-1
cdr3_nt: TGTGCCAGCAAAAGCGGGAGGTCCACTGAGCAGTTCTTC
cdr3_aa: CASKSGRSTEQFF

v_call: TRBV15
clone_size: -
d_call: -
j_call: TRBJ1-1
cdr3_nt: TGTGCCACCAGACGACAGATCTTGAACACTGAAGCTTTCTTT
cdr3_aa: CATRRQILNTEAFF

v_call: TRBV18
clone_size: -
d_call: TRBD2
j_call: TRBJ2-3
cdr3_nt: TGTGCCAGCTCACCACCGGAGTTCCGAAGCGGGAGAGGCGATACGCAGTATTTT
cdr3_aa: CASSPPEFRSGRGDTQYF

v_call: TRBV29-1
clone_size: few
d_call: -
j_call: TRBJ2-7
cdr3_nt: TGCAGCGTTTTTTTCAAGGAGAAGACGGCATACGAGCAGTACTTC
cdr3_aa: CSVFFKEKTAYEQYF

v_call: TRBV19
clone_size: -
d_call: -
j_call: TRBJ1-1
cdr3_nt: TGTGCCAGTAGTACCCCAGGGGTTCAGGGTGAAGCTTTCTTT
cdr3_aa: CASSTPGVQGEAFF

v_call: TRBV5-1
clone_size: -
d_call: TRBD1
j_call: TRBJ1-2
cdr3_nt: TGCGCCAGCAGTTTGGGGACAGGATTTAACTATGGCTACACCTTC
cdr3_aa: CASSLGTGFNYGYTF

v_call: TRBV9
clone_size: -
d_call: TRBD2
j_call: TRBJ2-1
cdr3_nt: TGTGCCAGCAGCGTTAGCGGGACTTCCTACAATGAGCAGTTCTTC
cdr3_aa: CASSVSGTSYNEQFF

v_call: TRBV27
clone_size: -
d_call: -
j_call: TRBJ1-4
cdr3_nt: TGTGCCAGCAGTAGGCGGGGGGATGAAAAACTGTTTTTT
cdr3_aa: CASSRRGDEKLFF

v_call: TRBV27
clone_size: once
d_call: -
j_call: TRBJ2-2
cdr3_nt: TGTGCCAGCAGTTTCTTCACCGGGGAGCTGTTTTTT
cdr3_aa: CASSFFTGELFF

v_call: TRBV7-6
clone_size: few
d_call: -
j_call: TRBJ2-2
cdr3_nt: TGTGCCAGCAGCTTAGCGCAGAAGACCGGGGAGCTGTTTTTT
cdr3_aa: CASSLAQKTGELFF

v_call: TRBV10-2
clone_size: -
d_call: TRBD2
j_call: TRBJ2-2
cdr3_nt: TGCGCCACCCTAGCGGGAGGGCCGCCCGGGGAGCTGTTTTTT
cdr3_aa: CATLAGGPPGELFF

v_call: TRBV5-1
clone_size: -
d_call: -
j_call: TRBJ2-6
cdr3_nt: TGCGCCAGCAGCTTGTTACAGGACCTCTCTGGGGCCAACGTCCTGACTTTC
cdr3_aa: CASSLLQDLSGANVLTF

v_call: TRBV5-1
clone_size: -
d_call: TRBD1
j_call: TRBJ2-7
cdr3_nt: TGCGCCAGCAGCTCGGCGGGGACAGGTACCTACGAGCAGTACTTC
cdr3_aa: CASSSAGTGTYEQYF

v_call: TRBV7-8
clone_size: -
d_call: -
j_call: TRBJ2-7
cdr3_nt: TGTGCCAGCAGCTTAGGGCCCCGGGGGCAGTACTTC
cdr3_aa: CASSLGPRGQYF

v_call: TRBV29-1
clone_size: -
d_call: TRBD2
j_call: TRBJ2-1
cdr3_nt: TGCAGCGTTAACCCCCTAGCGGGAGCGAACTACAATGAGCAGTTCTTC
cdr3_aa: CSVNPLAGANYNEQFF

v_call: TRBV9
clone_size: -
d_call: TRBD2
j_call: TRBJ2-1
cdr3_nt: TGTGCCAGCAGCCCCGGGGGGAGCTCCTACAATGAGCAGTTCTTC
cdr3_aa: CASSPGGSSYNEQFF

v_call: TRBV7-3
clone_size: -
d_call: TRBD2
j_call: TRBJ2-1
cdr3_nt: TGTGCCAGCAGCCGACAGGGGACTAGCGGGAGGGCCGGGAGCTCCTACAATGAGCAGTTCTTC
cdr3_aa: CASSRQGTSGRAGSSYNEQFF

v_call: TRBV25-1
clone_size: -
d_call: TRBD2
j_call: TRBJ2-1
cdr3_nt: TGTGCCAGCAGTGGAGCGGGAACTAGCTCCTACAATGAGCAGTTCTTC
cdr3_aa: CASSGAGTSSYNEQFF

v_call: TRBV2
clone_size: -
d_call: -
j_call: TRBJ1-5
cdr3_nt: TGTGCCAGCAGTGAAGTGGGTACTAGGAATCAGCCCCAGCATTTT
cdr3_aa: CASSEVGTRNQPQHF

v_call: TRBV7-3
clone_size: -
d_call: -
j_call: TRBJ1-2
cdr3_nt: TGTGCCAGCAGCTTAACTCCGGGGACTAACTATGGCTACACCTTC
cdr3_aa: CASSLTPGTNYGYTF

v_call: TRBV19
clone_size: once
d_call: -
j_call: TRBJ2-7
cdr3_nt: TGTGCCAGTAGTATAGATCCGGGATTCGAGCAGTACTTC
cdr3_aa: CASSIDPGFEQYF

v_call: TRBV27
clone_size: -
d_call: TRBD1
j_call: TRBJ2-1
cdr3_nt: TGTGCCAGCAGTCCTCGGGACAGGGGCAATGAGCAGTTCTTC
cdr3_aa: CASSPRDRGNEQFF

v_call: TRBV9
clone_size: -
d_call: -
j_call: TRBJ2-1
cdr3_nt: TGTGCCAGCAGCGTAGCGGGGGTTGGCGCGGATGAGCAGTTCTTC
cdr3_aa: CASSVAGVGADEQFF

v_call: TRBV28
clone_size: -
d_call: TRBD2
j_call: TRBJ2-7
cdr3_nt: TGTGCCAGCAGTTTAATTAGCGGGAGGGCCGCCGGTAGTACGTACTTC
cdr3_aa: CASSLISGRAAGSTYF

v_call: TRBV6-5
clone_size: -
d_call: -
j_call: TRBJ2-7
cdr3_nt: TGTGCCAGCAGTTACCTTCGAGGCGAGCAGTACTTC
cdr3_aa: CASSYLRGEQYF

v_call: TRBV11-2
clone_size: few
d_call: -
j_call: TRBJ2-7
cdr3_nt: TGTGCCAGCAGCTTAGACCCGAGACAGGTAGTCTACGAGCAGTACTTC
cdr3_aa: CASSLDPRQVVYEQYF